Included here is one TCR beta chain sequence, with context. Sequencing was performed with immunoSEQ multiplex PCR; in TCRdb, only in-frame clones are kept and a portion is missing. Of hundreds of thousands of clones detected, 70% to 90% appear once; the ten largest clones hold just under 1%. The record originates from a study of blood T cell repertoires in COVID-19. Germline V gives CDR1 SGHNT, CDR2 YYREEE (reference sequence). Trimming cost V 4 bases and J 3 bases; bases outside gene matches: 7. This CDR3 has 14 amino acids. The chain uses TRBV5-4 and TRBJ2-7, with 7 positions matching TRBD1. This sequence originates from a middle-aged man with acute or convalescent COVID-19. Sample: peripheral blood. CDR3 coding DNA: TGTGCCAGCAGCCCCCAACAGGGGAGCTACGAGCAGTACTTC. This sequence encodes CASSPQQGSYEQYF.